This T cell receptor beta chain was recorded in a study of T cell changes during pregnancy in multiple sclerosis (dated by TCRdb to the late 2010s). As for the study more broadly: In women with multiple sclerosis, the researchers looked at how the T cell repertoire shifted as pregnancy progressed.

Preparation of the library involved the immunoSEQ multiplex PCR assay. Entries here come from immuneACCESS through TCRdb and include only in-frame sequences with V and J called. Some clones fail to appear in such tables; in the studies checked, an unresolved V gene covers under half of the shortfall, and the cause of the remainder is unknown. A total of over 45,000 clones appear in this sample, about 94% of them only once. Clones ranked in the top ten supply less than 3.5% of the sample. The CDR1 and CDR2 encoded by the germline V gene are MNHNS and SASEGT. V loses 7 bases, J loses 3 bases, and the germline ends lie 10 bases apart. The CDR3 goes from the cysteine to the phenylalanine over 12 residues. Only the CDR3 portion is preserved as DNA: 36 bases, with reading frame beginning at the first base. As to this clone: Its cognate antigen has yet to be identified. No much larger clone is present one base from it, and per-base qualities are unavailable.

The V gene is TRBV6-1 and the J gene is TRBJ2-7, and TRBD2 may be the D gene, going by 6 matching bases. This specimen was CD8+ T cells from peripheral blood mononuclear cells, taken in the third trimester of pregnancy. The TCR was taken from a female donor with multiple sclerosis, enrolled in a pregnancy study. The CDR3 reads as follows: CASKSGYYEQYF. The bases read TGTGCCAGCAAAAGCGGGTACTACGAGCAGTACTTC.